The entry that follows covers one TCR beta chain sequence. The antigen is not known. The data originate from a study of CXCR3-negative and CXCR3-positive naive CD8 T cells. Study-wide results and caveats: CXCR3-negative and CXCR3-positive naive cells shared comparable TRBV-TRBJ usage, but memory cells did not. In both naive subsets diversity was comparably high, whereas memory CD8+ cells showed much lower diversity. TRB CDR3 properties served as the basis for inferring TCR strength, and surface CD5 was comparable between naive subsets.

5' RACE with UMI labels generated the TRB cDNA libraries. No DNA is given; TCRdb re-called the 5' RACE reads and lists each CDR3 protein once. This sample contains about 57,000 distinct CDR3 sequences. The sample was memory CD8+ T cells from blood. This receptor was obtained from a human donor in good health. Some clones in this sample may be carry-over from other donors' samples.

CDR3 residues: CSVTTGVDYGYTF. The J gene is TRBJ1-2, the V gene TRBV29-1; as DNA is missing, the TRBD1 call by TCRdb cannot be tested. Germline V gives CDR1 SQVTM, CDR2 ANQGSEA. This CDR3 comprises 13 residues. Full variable domain (remainder filled in from reference TRBV29-1 and TRBJ1-2): SAVISQKPSRDICQRGTSLTIQCQVDSQVTMMFWYRQQPGQSLTLIATANQGSEATYESGFVIDKFPISRPNLTFSTLTVSNMSPEDSSIYLCSVTTGVDYGYTFGSGTRLTVV.